This T cell receptor (beta chain) was sequenced for a study of blood T cell repertoires in COVID-19. For the study at large: Sources were T cells, B-cell-depleted T cells, or PBMCs; the material itself was cDNA or gDNA.

Only one count was recorded for this clone. Profiled with immunoSEQ multiplex PCR; TCRdb holds only in-frame clones, not every one. The sample comprises fewer than 300,000 clones, about nine tenths of which are singletons, and 2.2% rests with the top ten. Per the germline V gene, CDR1 is KGHDR and CDR2 is SFDVKD. The CDR3 length is 16 residues. With 1 base clipped from V and 6 bases from J, the junction kept 2 bases outside the gene matches. This clonotype was sampled from a woman aged 25 to 39 with COVID-19, enrolled during active disease. The sample consisted of peripheral blood. The chain has TRBV24-1 and TRBJ2-2, with 12 bases fitting TRBD1. Here the CDR3 reads CATSDLGTGGSGELFF. The CDR3 DNA reads TGTGCCACCAGTGATTTAGGGACAGGGGGCTCCGGGGAGCTGTTTTTT.